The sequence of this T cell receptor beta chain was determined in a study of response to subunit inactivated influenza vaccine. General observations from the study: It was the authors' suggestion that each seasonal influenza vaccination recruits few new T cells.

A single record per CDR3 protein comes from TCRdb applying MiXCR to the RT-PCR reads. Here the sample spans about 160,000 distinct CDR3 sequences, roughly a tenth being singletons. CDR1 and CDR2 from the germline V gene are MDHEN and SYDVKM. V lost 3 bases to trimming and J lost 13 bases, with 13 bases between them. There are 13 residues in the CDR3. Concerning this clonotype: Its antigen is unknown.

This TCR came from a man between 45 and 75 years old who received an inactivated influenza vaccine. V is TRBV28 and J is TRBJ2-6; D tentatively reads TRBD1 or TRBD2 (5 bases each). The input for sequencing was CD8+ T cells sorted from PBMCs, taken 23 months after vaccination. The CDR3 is CASSLVGDKVLTF. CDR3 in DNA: TGTGCCAGCAGTTTGGTGGGGGATAAAGTCCTGACTTTC.